The rows below give T cell receptor beta chains drawn from one sample of a study of a mutant IDH1 vaccine in newly diagnosed glioma. The assay was immunoSEQ multiplex PCR, and TCRdb's table has in-frame clones only and misses some. The table records approximately 33,000 clones, 65% to 85% of them present only once. These receptors have no identified antigens. The source was PBMCs, collected from a glioma patient whose treatment included an IDH1 peptide vaccine. The receptor source for this set is a man between 40 and 49 years old with glioma. The CDR3 runs from the conserved cysteine through the conserved F or W. Clone size is given for some rows only: seen once, a few or many times, or a class if the clone is expanded.

J gene,V gene,clone size,CDR3 protein
TRBJ1-1,TRBV5-1,NA,CASSPPGAGAVNTEAFF
TRBJ2-3,TRBV2,NA,CASSLDLWGTDTQYF
TRBJ2-1,TRBV9,once,CASSGGQPRNEQFF
TRBJ2-3,TRBV4-2,NA,CASSQSALLSTDTQYF
TRBJ2-1,TRBV4-1,NA,CASSQGPGQRPYNEQFF
TRBJ2-7,TRBV11-1,NA,CASSFRTGEYEQYF
TRBJ2-2,TRBV7-7,few,CASSSERGMNTGELFF
TRBJ2-5,TRBV2,NA,CASSVRQTQYF
TRBJ2-2,TRBV4-3,NA,CASSQGLAGGDTGELFF
TRBJ2-3,TRBV10-3,few,CAIRTTSSTDTQYF
TRBJ2-1,TRBV5-5,NA,CASSLWADSYNEQFF
TRBJ2-3,TRBV5-1,NA,CASSPQRDDTQYF
TRBJ2-5,TRBV5-5,NA,CASNSWTSGAGRVETQYF
TRBJ2-2,TRBV2,NA,CASRDYRTSGDTGELFF
TRBJ2-2,TRBV13,NA,CASSPQTVLERNQNTGELFF
TRBJ1-6,TRBV6-1,NA,CATQGGAGSPLHF
TRBJ2-7,TRBV5-1,NA,CASSTGQNFYEQYF
TRBJ2-1,TRBV10-2,NA,CASSGGPDEQFF
TRBJ2-1,TRBV5-4,once,CASSFPLGGYNEQFF
TRBJ2-5,TRBV4-1,NA,CASSHPPQETQYF
TRBJ1-1,TRBV2,NA,CASSESAGGGTEAFF
TRBJ1-1,TRBV27,NA,CASTPFPFQGARAEAFF
TRBJ1-2,TRBV6-5,NA,CASSQGRSYGYTF
TRBJ2-5,TRBV7-8,few,CASSLNRETQYF
TRBJ2-1,TRBV11-2,NA,CASSWTSDGEQFF
TRBJ2-3,TRBV5-1,NA,CASSLGWSDTQYF
TRBJ2-3,TRBV18,NA,CASSPDELAGGVDTQYF
TRBJ2-3,TRBV13,NA,CASSASGVSITDTQYF
TRBJ2-7,TRBV7-2,NA,CASSLGWLAGNYEQYF
TRBJ2-5,TRBV20-1,NA,CSAAGQETQYF
TRBJ1-5,TRBV5-1,NA,CASSFGPGNQPQHF
TRBJ2-1,TRBV28,NA,CASSFSGRKVYNEQFF
TRBJ2-2,TRBV4-3,NA,CASSQEKATERIGELFF
TRBJ1-2,TRBV6-5,NA,CASSHRDGYGYTF
TRBJ1-1,TRBV6-5,NA,CASSPAQGTTEAFF
TRBJ2-3,TRBV6-6,NA,CASSYGQDTQYF
TRBJ2-5,TRBV5-4,NA,CASSRYQETQYF
TRBJ1-1,TRBV21-1,medium-sized,CASSDGTGNDTEAFF
TRBJ2-7,TRBV5-4,NA,CASSRGPAGYEQYF
TRBJ1-2,TRBV7-2,few,CASSFGDRAYGYTF
TRBJ2-1,TRBV11-2,NA,CASSLGTSRGVEQFF
TRBJ2-6,TRBV19,few,CASSDSSGANVLTF
TRBJ2-3,TRBV4-1,NA,CASSQEGLQVFTDTQYF
TRBJ2-7,TRBV6-1,NA,CASTLGLAASYEQYF
TRBJ2-1,TRBV29-1,NA,CSALGQGATYNEQFF